Sequencing of this T cell receptor beta chain was carried out in a study of cytomegalovirus exposure and HLA in healthy donors. The PCR used 60 Vbeta and 13 Jbeta primers. Profiled with immunoSEQ multiplex PCR; TCRdb holds only in-frame clones, not every one. Seen here are roughly 180,000 clones, approximately 84% observed once, and the top ten hold under 7%. The sequence came from a woman aged 25-40 years in good health and CMV-seropositive. Sequencing was done on a sample of PBMCs.

CDR3 nucleotides: TGTGCCAGCAGCCCGATCTGGGGGAGGGAAGTTGGTACCGGGGAGCTGTTTTTT. It is translated as CASSPIWGREVGTGELFF. The chain joins TRBV21-1 to TRBJ2-2; the table's D gene call, TRBD2, was not cross checked with the DNA. TRBV21-1 is a known pseudogene. The length of the CDR3 is 18 residues.